Listed here are 23 T cell receptor beta chains from one sample, sequenced in a study of shared clonotypes between healthy human individuals. Generated by immunoSEQ multiplex PCR, the TCRdb table keeps only in-frame clones and is missing some. Among some 1,400,000 clones, roughly 96% were seen once, and the ten largest hold approximately 1.1%. The specimen was naive CD4+ T cells sorted from blood. The subset was: CD45RA+ positively selected. These receptors were taken from a man aged 30 to 39 in good health.

The chain has TRBV10-3 and TRBJ2-5, with 11 bases lining up with TRBD2. The CDR3 totals 18 residues. Trimming cost V 0 bases and J 5 bases; bases outside gene matches: 11. The germline gives CDR1 ENHRY, CDR2 SYGVKD. This CDR3 reads CAISESIISGRGHETQYF. CDR3 in DNA: TGTGCCATCAGTGAGTCCATAATTAGCGGGAGGGGACACGAGACCCAGTACTTC.

V gene TRBV4-1 combines with J gene TRBJ2-5, with 12 bases identical to TRBD1. The CDR3 loop spans 18 amino acids. CDR1 and CDR2 (germline): MGHRA, YSYEKL. The J segment lost 4 bases and the V segment lost 1 base, leaving 10 bases of the junction unmatched. The CDR3 nucleotides read TGCGCCAGCAGCCAAGTCGGTACCGGGACAGGGGGCCGAGAGACCCAGTACTTC. This translates into CASSQVGTGTGGRETQYF.

The CDR3: CASILDRDVTEAFF. The DNA of the CDR3 is TGTGCCAGCATCCTGGACAGGGACGTTACTGAAGCTTTCTTT. The genes are TRBV7-2 and TRBJ1-1, with 8 positions matching TRBD1. J was trimmed by 5 bases and V by 7 bases; bases with no gene match: 9. CDR3 length: 14 amino acids. Per germline, CDR1 SGHTA and CDR2 FQGNSA.

The CDR3 reads CSVEYREGYGYTF. For the CDR3, the DNA is TGCAGCGTTGAATACAGGGAGGGCTATGGCTACACCTTC. The chain joins TRBV29-1 to TRBJ1-2; a weak D match, TRBD1 (6 bases). Germline CDR1 and CDR2: SQVTM and ANQGSEA. The V end was cut by 2 bases, the J end by 4 bases, with 11 bases between. The length of the CDR3 is 13 residues.

This chain joins TRBV19 and TRBJ2-3, with unresolved D. With 6 bases removed from V and 0 bases from J, the gap between germline ends came to 13 bases. CDR3 size: 15 residues. Germline V gene lookup returns CDR1 LNHDA and CDR2 SQIVND (reference sequence). CDR3 amino acids: CASSLDRTSTDTQYF. In DNA, the CDR3 is TGTGCCAGTAGCCTTGATCGTACTAGCACAGATACGCAGTATTTT.

The CDR3 here is CASSPRRGSSYEQYF. Written as DNA, the CDR3 is TGTGCCAGCAGCCCCCGGAGGGGTAGCTCCTACGAGCAGTACTTC. The chain is built from TRBV7-6 and TRBJ2-7; possible D gene TRBD2, 6 bases. CDR3 length: 15 residues. From germline, CDR1 is SGHVS and CDR2 FNYEAQ. The V and J ends lost 5 bases and 0 bases respectively, with 14 bases between them.

This clone showed up just once. This chain links TRBV19 with TRBJ2-4; TRBD1 matches at 7 bases. With V trimmed by 0 bases and J by 4 bases, 3 bases remained unmatched. Germline CDR1 and CDR2: LNHDA and SQIVND (reference sequence). CDR3 length: 15 residues. In nucleotides, the CDR3 is TGTGCCAGTAGTATAGAAGGGACAGTTAAAAACATTCAGTACTTC. It is translated as CASSIEGTVKNIQYF.

The rearrangement joins TRBV7-6 to TRBJ2-7, with D unclear. CDR3 length: 13 amino acids. Trimming left V 2 bases short and J 4 bases short, with 9 bases between. Germline CDR1 and CDR2: SGHVS and FNYEAQ. In nucleotides, the CDR3 is TGTGCCAGCAGCTTAAACCGTGCATACGAGCAGTACTTC. This codes for CASSLNRAYEQYF.

This clone was found once. This sequence joins TRBV11-2 and TRBJ2-7; D is uncertain. This CDR3 has 16 residues. Trimming left V 2 bases short and J 2 bases short, with 16 bases between. Germline V lookup: CDR1 SGHAT, CDR2 FQNNGV. The CDR3, as DNA: TGTGCCAGCAGCTTACTGTTAGGCCCGAAGCCCTACGAGCAGTACTTC. Its protein is CASSLLLGPKPYEQYF.

On this clone itself: The same CDR3 is also encoded by other DNA sequences in this sample. The rearrangement uses TRBV5-1 and TRBJ2-7, with D perhaps matching TRBD2 (6 bases). Trimming removed 0 bases at V and 3 bases at J, with 10 bases between. This CDR3 comprises 14 residues. CDR1 and CDR2 from the germline V gene are SGHRS and YFSETQ. This CDR3 reads CASSLAGGDYEQYF. The CDR3 DNA reads TGCGCCAGCAGCTTGGCCGGCGGGGACTACGAGCAGTACTTC.

The chain has TRBV28 and TRBJ2-2; D gene ambiguous. There are 12 residues in the CDR3. Trimming took off 6 bases at V and 8 bases at J, with 10 bases between the two ends. CDR1 is MDHEN and CDR2 is SYDVKM in the germline V gene. The CDR3 nucleotides read TGTGCCAGCAGGACACAAGGTGGGGAGCTGTTTTTT. This translates into CASRTQGGELFF.

CDR3 amino acids: CASTLSGDGYTIYF. The CDR3 bases are TGTGCCAGCACCCTAAGCGGTGATGGCTACACCATATATTTT. The chain is built from TRBV27 and TRBJ1-3; no reliable D call. V lost 7 bases, J lost 8 bases, and 18 bases lay in between. The germline V gene has CDR1 MNHEY and CDR2 SMNVEV (reference sequence). This CDR3 comprises 14 residues.

This chain uses TRBV6-6 with TRBJ2-5; D is unclear. CDR1 MNHNY and CDR2 SVGAGI come from the germline V gene (reference sequence). The CDR3 spans 11 residues. Trimming stripped 4 bases from V and 3 bases from J, with 3 bases between. The CDR3 DNA reads as TGTGCCAGCAGTTCTAAAGAGACCCAGTACTTC. Translating it yields CASSSKETQYF.

The gene calls are TRBV6-5 and TRBJ1-4, with D unresolved. Trimming cost V 7 bases and J 2 bases, with 11 bases left between them. Looked up from germline, CDR1 is MNHEY and CDR2 is SVGAGI. The CDR3 contains 14 residues. The DNA of the CDR3 is TGTGCCAGCAACGAGGGCAGGACTAATGAAAAACTGTTTTTT. Protein: CASNEGRTNEKLFF.

This clone was seen a single time. Here the CDR3 reads CASSFDGRLLLSTDTQYF. CDR3 DNA: TGTGCCAGCAGTTTTGACGGCAGACTACTTCTTAGCACAGATACGCAGTATTTT. The V and J genes are TRBV28 and TRBJ2-3, with D possibly being TRBD2 (5 bases). Germline V CDR1 and CDR2: MDHEN, SYDVKM. The CDR3 has 18 amino acids. V shed 3 bases and J shed 0 bases, with 19 bases lying between them.

V gene TRBV5-6 combines with J gene TRBJ1-1; a possible D gene is TRBD1 (5 bases). CDR1 is SGHDT and CDR2 is YYEEEE in the germline V gene. Trimming took 1 base from V and 0 from J, leaving 13 bases between them. This CDR3 is built from 16 residues. Here the CDR3 reads CASSLRGRPLNTEAFF. The DNA for the CDR3 is TGTGCCAGCAGCTTGCGGGGACGTCCTCTGAACACTGAAGCTTTCTTT.

The V and J genes are TRBV19 and TRBJ2-7; no firm D call. Deletions cut 9 bases from V and 2 bases from J, with 14 bases between. Germline lookup yields CDR1 LNHDA and CDR2 SQIVND (reference sequence). The CDR3 loop spans 13 amino acids. The CDR3: CASQVGGTYEQYF. In nucleotides, the CDR3 is TGTGCCAGCCAGGTGGGTGGAACCTACGAGCAGTACTTC.

As concerns this clone: This sample includes further DNA sequences coding for the same CDR3. This sequence joins TRBV9 and TRBJ2-5; the match to TRBD1 covers 7 bases. Looked up from germline, CDR1 is SGDLS and CDR2 is YYNGEE. The length of the CDR3 is 14 residues. V gave up 0 bases and J gave up 1 base; unmatched junction bases: 0. This CDR3 reads CASSVGTGQETQYF. CDR3 DNA sequence: TGTGCCAGCAGCGTAGGGACAGGCCAAGAGACCCAGTACTTC.

V usage is TRBV19 and J usage is TRBJ2-7; 9 bases fit TRBD2. Trimming at V came to 4 bases and at J to 5 bases, leaving 12 bases not matched to a gene. Germline lookup yields CDR1 LNHDA and CDR2 SQIVND (reference sequence). The CDR3 has 16 amino acids. For the CDR3, the DNA is TGTGCCAGTAGTAAATTTAGCGGGAGCGCCTCGGACGAGCAGTACTTC. Its protein is CASSKFSGSASDEQYF.

The chain joins TRBV6-4 to TRBJ1-2; D gene ambiguous. This CDR3 has 12 amino acids. Germline V lookup: CDR1 MRHNA, CDR2 SNTAGT. The V gene lost 0 bases and the J gene lost 5 bases, with 4 bases spanning the gap. CDR3 DNA: TGTGCCAGCAGTGACTCGACATATGGCTACACCTTC. It encodes CASSDSTYGYTF.

The chain combines TRBV18 with TRBJ2-7; 13 bases agree with TRBD2. Unmatched junction bases numbered 18, after V lost 6 bases and J lost 4 bases. This CDR3 has 19 residues. Looked up from germline, CDR1 is KGHSH and CDR2 is LQKENI. CDR3 region: CASSPMPGLAGKRSYEQYF. The CDR3 region has the DNA TGTGCCAGCTCCCCGATGCCGGGACTAGCGGGAAAGAGGAGTTACGAGCAGTACTTC.

This clone was picked up one time. The chain combines TRBV9 with TRBJ2-5, with 7 bases identical to TRBD1. This CDR3 is 15 amino acids long. From germline, CDR1 is SGDLS and CDR2 YYNGEE. The junction had 14 bases not matched to a gene; V was cut back by 7 bases and J by 5 bases. The DNA of the CDR3 is TGTGCCAGCTGCCGAACAGGGGTGCGTGGGGAGACCCAGTACTTC. This gives the protein CASCRTGVRGETQYF.

The J gene is TRBJ2-5, the V gene TRBV5-4; the match to TRBD2 covers 13 bases. The CDR3 loop spans 17 amino acids. Germline CDR1 SGHNT, CDR2 YYREEE (reference sequence). V shed 3 bases and J 5 bases; nucleotides not matched to a gene: 10. Here the CDR3 reads CASSSKTSGRAAETQYF. CDR3 sequence (DNA): TGTGCCAGCAGCTCCAAAACTAGCGGGAGGGCCGCGGAGACCCAGTACTTC.